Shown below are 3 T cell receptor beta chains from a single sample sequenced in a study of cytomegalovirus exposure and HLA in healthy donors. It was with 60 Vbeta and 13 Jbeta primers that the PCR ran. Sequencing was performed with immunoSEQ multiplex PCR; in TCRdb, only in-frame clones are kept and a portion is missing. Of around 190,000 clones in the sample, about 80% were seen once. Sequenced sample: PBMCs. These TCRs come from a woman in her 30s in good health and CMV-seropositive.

CDR3 DNA: TGTGCCAGTAGTCACGGGACAGGGCTAGCCAAAAACATTCAGTACTTC. Translating gives CASSHGTGLAKNIQYF. V is TRBV19 and J is TRBJ2-4, with 9 bases lining up with TRBD1. The CDR3 is 16 amino acids. CDR1 is LNHDA and CDR2 is SQIVND in the germline V gene (reference sequence). V dropped 5 bases and J dropped 0; count of bases not matched to a gene: 5.

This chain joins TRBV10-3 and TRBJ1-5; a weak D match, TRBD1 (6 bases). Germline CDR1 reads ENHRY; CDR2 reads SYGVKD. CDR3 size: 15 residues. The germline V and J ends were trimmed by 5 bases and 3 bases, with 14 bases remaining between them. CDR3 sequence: CAISPKGQLNQPQHF. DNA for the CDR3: TGTGCCATCAGTCCAAAAGGACAGCTCAATCAGCCCCAGCATTTT.

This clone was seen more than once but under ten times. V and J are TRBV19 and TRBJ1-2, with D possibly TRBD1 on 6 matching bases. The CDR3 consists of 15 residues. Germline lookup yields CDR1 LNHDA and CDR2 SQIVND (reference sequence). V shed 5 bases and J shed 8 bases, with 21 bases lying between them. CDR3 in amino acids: CASSRRGRPNGGYTF. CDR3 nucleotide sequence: TGTGCCAGTAGTCGCAGGGGACGCCCCAATGGGGGCTACACCTTC.